This record concerns one T cell receptor (beta chain) sequence. Its specificity is not known. This sample is drawn from a study of T cell responses to AZD1222 COVID-19 vaccine. Overall study findings and caveats: Reports indicate that nearly half of spike-specific TCRs are directed at unmutated variant regions. Most donors were white British and more were female, and clonal diversity was possibly underestimated.

Data came from immunoSEQ multiplex PCR; TCRdb stores just in-frame clones and leaves some out. Here the sample spans some 120,000 clones, approximately 90% being singletons. Trimming stripped 3 bases from V and 5 bases from J, with 3 bases between. Germline CDR1 and CDR2: SGHTA and FQGNSA. The length of the CDR3 is 11 residues. V is TRBV7-2 and J is TRBJ2-3, with no clear D. The TCR sequence derives from an adult in good health. Sequencing used peripheral blood, obtained on day 0 of AZD1222 vaccination. For the CDR3, the DNA is TGTGCCAGCAGCTTCCGAGATACGCAGTATTTT. Its translation: CASSFRDTQYF.